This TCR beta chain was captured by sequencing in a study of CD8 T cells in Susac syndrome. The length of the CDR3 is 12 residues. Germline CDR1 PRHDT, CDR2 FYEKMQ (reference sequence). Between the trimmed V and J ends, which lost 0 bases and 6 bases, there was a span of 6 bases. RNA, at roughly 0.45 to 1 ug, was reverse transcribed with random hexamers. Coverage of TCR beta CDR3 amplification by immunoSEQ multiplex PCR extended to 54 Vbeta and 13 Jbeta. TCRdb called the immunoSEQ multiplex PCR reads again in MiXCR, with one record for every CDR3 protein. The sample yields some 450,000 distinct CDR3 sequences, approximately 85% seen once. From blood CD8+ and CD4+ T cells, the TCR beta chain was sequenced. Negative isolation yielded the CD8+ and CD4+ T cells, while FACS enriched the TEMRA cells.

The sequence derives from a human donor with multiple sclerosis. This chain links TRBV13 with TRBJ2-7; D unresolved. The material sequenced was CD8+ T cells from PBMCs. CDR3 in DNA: TGTGCCAGCAGCTTAGGAGCTGTCGAGCAGTACTTC. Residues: CASSLGAVEQYF.